This TCR beta chain emerged from a study of blood T cell repertoires in COVID-19. Study-level information: T cells, B-cell-depleted T cells, or PBMCs supplied cDNA or gDNA.

Some clones are missing from TCRdb's copy, which holds only in-frame ones; the method was immunoSEQ multiplex PCR. This table holds about 90,000 clones, around 87% found once. Germline values: CDR1 KGHSH, CDR2 LQKENI. The CDR3 loop spans 19 amino acids. With V trimmed by 3 bases and J by 0 bases, 11 bases remained unmatched. The clonotype comes from a male donor with acute or convalescent COVID-19. Sample: peripheral blood. This chain links TRBV18 with TRBJ2-3; 11 bases map to TRBD2. CDR3 sequence: CASSPYAPGLAGSTDTQYF. The CDR3 DNA reads TGTGCCAGCTCACCTTACGCCCCTGGACTAGCGGGCAGCACAGATACGCAGTATTTT.